This entry lists 18 T cell receptor beta chains sequenced from one sample in a study of PD-1 blockade in classical Hodgkin lymphoma. Measured with immunoSEQ multiplex PCR; TCRdb has only the in-frame clones, and not every one. The profile shows around 25,000 clones, around 80% of them singletons. Patients all relapsed after autologous stem cell transplantation, and there was variation in brentuximab vedotin exposure. The sample was peripheral blood mononuclear cells (PBMCs), taken before the second cycle of nivolumab. These receptors came from a human donor with classical Hodgkin lymphoma.

The V and J genes are TRBV6-6 and TRBJ1-1; D is uncertain. The CDR3 is 13 residues long. The ends were cut back, 0 bases at V and 6 bases at J, with 8 bases in the middle. The germline V gene encodes CDR1 MNHNY and CDR2 SVGAGI (reference sequence). This chain's CDR3 is CASSYSPEAEAFF. The CDR3 DNA follows: TGTGCCAGCAGTTACTCGCCCGAGGCTGAAGCTTTCTTT.

The chain is built from TRBV5-1 and TRBJ2-3; D is perhaps TRBD1 or TRBD2 (5 bases each). The V end lost 3 bases, the J end lost 9 bases, and 11 bases lay between the germline ends. CDR3 length: 12 residues. Germline V gene sequence: CDR1 SGHRS, CDR2 YFSETQ. DNA of the CDR3: TGCGCCAGCAGCTCGGGACCCCAAACGCAGTATTTT. Translating gives CASSSGPQTQYF.

The CDR3 is CASSPQDRGWDTEAFF. The CDR3 region has the DNA TGTGCCAGCAGCCCCCAAGACAGGGGATGGGACACTGAAGCTTTCTTT. The rearrangement links TRBV6-6 to TRBJ1-1, with TRBD1 identical over 8 bases. V shed 6 bases and J 3 bases; nucleotides not matched to a gene: 12. This CDR3 region has 16 residues. The germline gives CDR1 MNHNY, CDR2 SVGAGI (reference sequence).

J is TRBJ2-1 and V is TRBV28, with D possibly matching TRBD1 (6 bases). This CDR3 is built from 15 residues. V shed 6 bases and J shed 5 bases, with 17 bases lying between them. Germline values: CDR1 MDHEN, CDR2 SYDVKM. The CDR3 DNA reads TGTGCCAGCAGCTCATGGGACATAATAGACAATGAGCAGTTCTTC. Translating it yields CASSSWDIIDNEQFF.

A note on this clone: Given a far larger clone just one base away, this is likely a sequencing read error. V gene TRBV11-2 combines with J gene TRBJ2-7; no clear D. V was trimmed by 5 bases and J by 2 bases, leaving 25 bases between them. The germline gives CDR1 SGHAT, CDR2 FQNNGV. This CDR3 has 18 amino acids. CDR3 protein: CASSQEVFRVIPPYEQYF. The CDR3 DNA follows: TGTGCCAGCAGCCAAGAGGTCTTTCGGGTCATCCCCCCCTACGAGCAGTACTTC.

This chain links TRBV29-1 with TRBJ1-2; D not resolved. V lost 3 bases and J lost 1, with 3 bases in between. CDR1 SQVTM and CDR2 ANQGSEA come from the germline V gene. The CDR3 extends over 11 amino acids. The CDR3 reads CSVDGNYGYTF. CDR3 DNA sequence: TGCAGCGTTGACGGTAACTATGGCTACACCTTC. The full variable domain, in which reference TRBV29-1 and TRBJ1-2 provide the parts outside the CDR3, is SAVISQKPSRDICQRGTSLTIQCQVDSQVTMMFWYRQQPGQSLTLIATANQGSEATYESGFVIDKFPISRPNLTFSTLTVSNMSPEDSSIYLCSVDGNYGYTFGSGTRLTVV.

The rearrangement joins TRBV7-9 to TRBJ2-1, with 15 bases lining up with TRBD2. The CDR3 length is 16 residues. Trimming removed 6 bases from V and 2 bases from J; junction bases left unmatched: 2. Per germline, CDR1 SEHNR and CDR2 FQNEAQ (reference sequence). CDR3: CASRGTSGGPYNEQFF. CDR3 DNA: TGTGCCAGCAGAGGGACTAGCGGGGGGCCCTACAATGAGCAGTTCTTC.

This chain connects TRBV2 to TRBJ2-2, with D perhaps given as TRBD1 or TRBD2 (6 bases each). The V gene lost 5 bases and the J gene lost 0 bases, with 10 bases spanning the gap. Germline lookup yields CDR1 SNHLY and CDR2 FYNNEI. CDR3 length equals 15 residues. The CDR3 DNA reads TGTGCCAGCAGTCCGGGGGCACCGAACACCGGGGAGCTGTTTTTT. It specifies CASSPGAPNTGELFF.

The chain combines TRBV7-6 with TRBJ2-3, with a tentative D call TRBD1 (5 bases). This CDR3 is 15 amino acids long. Trimming pared 5 bases from V and 5 bases from J, leaving 17 bases between. Germline V gene data show CDR1 as SGHVS and CDR2 as FNYEAQ. The DNA of the CDR3 is TGTGCCAGCAGCGGCAGGGTAGGGTTTGGAGATACGCAGTATTTT. Translated: CASSGRVGFGDTQYF.

The chain recombines TRBV7-8 with TRBJ2-5; D is perhaps TRBD2 (6 bases). Germline-derived CDR1 and CDR2 are SGHVS and FQNEAQ. The V and J ends lost 2 bases and 2 bases respectively, with 18 bases between them. CDR3 size: 17 residues. The CDR3 DNA follows: TGTGCCAGCAGCTTAAGTTTTTTAGGAGGGAAGCAAGAGACCCAGTACTTC. Its protein is CASSLSFLGGKQETQYF.

This clone was recorded once. The genes are TRBV11-3 and TRBJ1-1, with a tentative D call TRBD1 (5 bases). This CDR3 contains 18 residues. Trimming took 5 bases from V and 1 from J, leaving 23 bases between them. Germline values: CDR1 SGHNT, CDR2 YENEEA. The chain's CDR3 is CASSPIVGEGSSNTEAFF. CDR3 coding DNA: TGTGCCAGCAGCCCCATTGTGGGGGAGGGGAGTTCGAACACTGAAGCTTTCTTT.

This rearrangement joins TRBV2 to TRBJ2-3; no firm D call. The CDR3 is 14 amino acids. CDR1 is SNHLY and CDR2 is FYNNEI in the germline V gene. The V gene lost 1 base and the J gene lost 3 bases, with 8 bases spanning the gap. In nucleotides, the CDR3 is TGTGCCAGCAGTGAAGGCGGCAGAACAGATACGCAGTATTTT. Its translation: CASSEGGRTDTQYF.

The chain recombines TRBV19 with TRBJ2-1; 8 nucleotides line up with TRBD2. The V gene's germline CDR1 is LNHDA and CDR2 SQIVND (reference sequence). This CDR3 is built from 18 residues. V lost 4 bases and J lost 1; bases outside the gene matches: 12. As DNA, the CDR3 is TGTGCCAGTAGTACCCAACTACTAGCGGACAAATCCTACAATGAGCAGTTCTTC. This sequence encodes CASSTQLLADKSYNEQFF.

In this sample, this clone turned up once. The rearrangement uses TRBV28 and TRBJ2-5, with D hard to call. Germline CDR1 and CDR2: MDHEN and SYDVKM. Trimming took 6 bases from V and 0 from J, leaving 20 bases between them. This CDR3 comprises 17 residues. CDR3 sequence (DNA): TGTGCCAGCAGCCGACTCTCCCTATCCGTGTACCAAGAGACCCAGTACTTC. Translation: CASSRLSLSVYQETQYF.

This rearrangement joins TRBV19 to TRBJ2-5, with 7 bases matching TRBD1. The trim removed 5 bases at V and 5 bases at J, leaving 11 bases unmatched. Germline V gene lookup returns CDR1 LNHDA and CDR2 SQIVND (reference sequence). CDR3 size: 15 residues. As DNA, the CDR3 is TGTGCCAGTAGTGGAAACAGGGGCCACGTGGAGACCCAGTACTTC. It codes for CASSGNRGHVETQYF.

The chain recombines TRBV7-6 with TRBJ2-5; 7 positions match TRBD1. V dropped 5 bases and J dropped 1; count of bases not matched to a gene: 10. Germline lookup yields CDR1 SGHVS and CDR2 FNYEAQ. The CDR3 loop spans 16 amino acids. The chain's CDR3 is CASSMGQRPFQETQYF. CDR3 DNA: TGTGCCAGCAGCATGGGACAGAGACCTTTCCAAGAGACCCAGTACTTC.

This chain uses TRBV9 with TRBJ2-7; perhaps TRBD2 as D (7 bases). CDR3 length: 17 amino acids. The V end was cut by 1 base, the J end by 2 bases, with 19 bases between. Germline CDR1 reads SGDLS; CDR2 reads YYNGEE. The CDR3: CASSVNPSWGGTYEQYF. CDR3 DNA sequence: TGTGCCAGCAGCGTAAACCCTAGCTGGGGGGGCACCTACGAGCAGTACTTC.

The table lists this clone with a few counts. The chain employs TRBV4-2 and TRBJ2-4; 9 positions match TRBD1. The V gene end was trimmed by 4 bases and the J gene end by 6 bases; junction bases not matched to a gene: 7. CDR1 is LGHNA and CDR2 is YNFKEQ in the germline V gene. This CDR3 has 15 amino acids. CDR3 residues: CASSPNTGGLNIQYF. CDR3 nucleotide sequence: TGTGCCAGCAGCCCTAATACAGGGGGCCTAAACATTCAGTACTTC.